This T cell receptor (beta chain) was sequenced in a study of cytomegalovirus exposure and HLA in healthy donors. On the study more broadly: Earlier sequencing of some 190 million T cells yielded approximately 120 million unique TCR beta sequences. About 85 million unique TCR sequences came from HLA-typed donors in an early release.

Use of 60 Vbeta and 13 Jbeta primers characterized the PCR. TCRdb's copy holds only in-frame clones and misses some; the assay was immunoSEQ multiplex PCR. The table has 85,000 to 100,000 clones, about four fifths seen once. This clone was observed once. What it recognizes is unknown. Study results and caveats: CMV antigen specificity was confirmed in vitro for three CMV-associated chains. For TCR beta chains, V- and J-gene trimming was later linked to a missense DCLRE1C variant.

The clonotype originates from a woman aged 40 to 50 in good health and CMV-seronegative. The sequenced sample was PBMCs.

CDR3 sequence: CASSFRGYEQYF. The CDR3 nucleotides read TGTGCCAGCAGTTTTAGGGGCTACGAGCAGTACTTC. V and J are TRBV28 and TRBJ2-7; D is possibly TRBD1 (5 bases). V lost 3 bases and J lost 3, with 6 bases in between. The CDR3 consists of 12 residues. Germline-derived CDR1 and CDR2 are MDHEN and SYDVKM.